Here is one T cell receptor beta chain with its context. Authors' analysis steps: By means of reference gene primer amplification, nucleated cell counts were estimated. Here immunoSEQ multiplex PCR was the method, and the copy in TCRdb shows in-frame clones only, minus some. D and trimming come from the DNA, and the V and J calls and clone size come from that table. The data hold 300,000 or so clones, with about four fifths observed a single time. The sample comes from a study of blood T cell repertoires in COVID-19. The overall study: Specimens from acute and convalescent COVID-19 originated in the United States, Italy and Spain.

The germline CDR1 and CDR2 sequences are MNHEY and SMNVEV (reference sequence). The junction had 5 bases not matched to a gene; V was cut back by 1 base and J by 1 base. The CDR3 is 17 residues long. The sequence was obtained from a woman in her fifties or sixties with acute or convalescent COVID-19. The genes are TRBV27 and TRBJ2-3; 10 bases map to TRBD2. The sample taken for sequencing was peripheral blood. DNA of the CDR3: TGTGCCAGCAGTTTATTTGGACTAGCGGAACGCACAGATACGCAGTATTTT. Translation gives CASSLFGLAERTDTQYF.